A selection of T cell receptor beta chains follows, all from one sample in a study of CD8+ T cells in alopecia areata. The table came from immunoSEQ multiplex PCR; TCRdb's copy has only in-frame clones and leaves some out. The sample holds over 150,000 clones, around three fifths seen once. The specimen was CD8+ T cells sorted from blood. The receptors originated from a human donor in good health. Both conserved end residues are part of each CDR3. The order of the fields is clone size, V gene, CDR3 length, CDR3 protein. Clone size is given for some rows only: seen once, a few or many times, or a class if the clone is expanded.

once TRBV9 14 CASSDGPLTGTQYF
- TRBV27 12 CASSGGYTEAFF
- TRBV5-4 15 CASSPPSAVYNEQFF
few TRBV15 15 CATSPRRGGTDTQYF
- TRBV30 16 CAWSAENRVSYNEQFF
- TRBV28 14 CASSNRGGNTEAFF
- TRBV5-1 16 CASSLVLAGGQETQYF
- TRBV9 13 CASSVSAGPEAFF
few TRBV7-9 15 CASSLEGLGAVGYTF
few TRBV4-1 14 CASSLQGVGYGYTF
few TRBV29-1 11 CSVGTVYEQYF
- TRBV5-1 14 CASRSSGGQETQYF
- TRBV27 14 CASSDGQGPHGYTF
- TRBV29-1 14 CSVAPGVSSYEQYF
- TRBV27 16 CASSRLAGGTTDTQYF
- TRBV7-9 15 CASSLRTGGAEGYTF
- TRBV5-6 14 CASSLPRVQETQYF
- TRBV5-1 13 CASSFTGYNEQFF
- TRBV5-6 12 CASSWGAGELFF
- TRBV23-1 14 CASLNGGDYNEQFF
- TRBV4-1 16 CASSQLAGVQGSPLHF
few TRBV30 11 CALSGGDEQFF
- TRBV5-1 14 CASRPDSFVETQYF
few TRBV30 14 CAWTLVGRGDEQYF
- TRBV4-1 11 CASSQRDTQYF
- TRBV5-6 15 CASSFDVAMNTEAFF
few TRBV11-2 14 CASSWGQGYNEQFF
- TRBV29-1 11 CSVEAGYEQYF
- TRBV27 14 CASSPPGQQETQYF
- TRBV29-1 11 CSVYREDTQYF
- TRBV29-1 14 CSAWTSGGGNEQFF
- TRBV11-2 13 CASSLWIADEQYF
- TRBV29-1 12 CSVEERDREQYF
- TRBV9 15 CASSDRDSMNTEAFF
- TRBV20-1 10 CSALPDTQYF
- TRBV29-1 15 CSVELPPTERGGYTF
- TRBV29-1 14 CSAHPGGARNIQYF
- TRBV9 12 CASSGQSYEQYF
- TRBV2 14 CASSESEGRASQYF
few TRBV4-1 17 CASSQSPPRGNVGEQYF
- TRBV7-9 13 CASTTWGVDGAFF
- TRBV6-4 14 CASSDGVSTDTQYF
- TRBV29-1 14 CSVDRDRAGETQYF
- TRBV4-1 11 CASSQGDEQYF
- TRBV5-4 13 CASSLRVKETQYF
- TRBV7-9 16 CASSLADRDSNQPQHF
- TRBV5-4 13 CASSFSQGYGYTF
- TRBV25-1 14 CANPDSGHNYGYTF
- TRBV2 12 CAFRENTGELFF
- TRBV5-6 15 CASSLFDKHNQPQHF
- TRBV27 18 CASSSEASGGGYTDTQYF
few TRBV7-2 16 CASSLARGQGSSPLHF